Described below is a single T cell receptor beta chain sequence and its context. Antigen: not known. The ViraFEST assay expanded antigen-specific CD4+ T cells with viral peptide pools before sequencing. An approximately ten-day culture period preceded the isolation of CD4+ T cells. Participants received two doses of either the BNT162b2 or mRNA-1273 vaccine. TCRdb's copy holds only in-frame clones and misses some; the assay was immunoSEQ multiplex PCR. Altogether 30,000 or so clones are present, 72% being singletons, with the ten largest covering 10% to 15%. This entry belongs to a study of vaccination effects on CD4 cells after COVID-19. CDR1 and CDR2 from the germline V gene are KGHSH and LQKENI. The CDR3 is 15 amino acids. Between the trimmed V and J ends, which lost 6 bases and 0 bases, there was a span of 12 bases.

The sequence was collected from a human donor who received a COVID-19 vaccine. The sequenced sample was CD4+ T cells from PBMCs cultured with HCoV-229E spike peptides, obtained after COVID-19 vaccination. The rearrangement joins TRBV18 to TRBJ1-3, with unresolved D. In DNA form, the CDR3 reads TGTGCCAGCTCGGTTGACTTGACCTCTGGAAACACCATATATTTT. Translating it yields CASSVDLTSGNTIYF.